This is a list of T cell receptor beta chains from one sample in a study of control samples from healthy donors and cancer patients. Measured with immunoSEQ multiplex PCR; TCRdb has only the in-frame clones, and not every one. Of 65,000 to 85,000 clones in the sample, approximately 91% are singletons; the top ten hold approximately 9.4%. Sequenced material: PBMCs. The source of these receptors is a woman between 45 and 65 years old with colorectal cancer. Each CDR3 is given with its conserved first and last residue. A D gene is named only where the DNA matches it firmly.

- TRBJ1-5 TRBV19 CASSYLVGAQNQPQHF TGTGCCAGTAGCTATTTAGTCGGGGCCCAGAATCAGCCCCAGCATTTT
- TRBJ1-4 TRBV28 CASSTAQVSNEKLFF TGTGCCAGCAGCACCGCCCAGGTTTCTAATGAAAAACTGTTTTTT
- TRBJ1-1 TRBV18 CASSPTRDAEAFF TGTGCCAGCTCACCTACGAGGGACGCTGAAGCTTTCTTT
TRBD2 TRBJ2-2 TRBV10-3 CAISKGTSGGANTGELFF TGTGCCATCAGTAAGGGGACTAGCGGGGGGGCCAACACCGGGGAGCTGTTTTTT
- TRBJ2-2 TRBV5-1 CASSFWDTGELFF TGCGCCAGCAGTTTCTGGGACACCGGGGAGCTGTTTTTT
- TRBJ1-2 TRBV12-3/TRBV12-4 CASSLSPRSGYTF TGTGCCAGCAGTTTATCCCCAAGATCAGGCTACACCTTC